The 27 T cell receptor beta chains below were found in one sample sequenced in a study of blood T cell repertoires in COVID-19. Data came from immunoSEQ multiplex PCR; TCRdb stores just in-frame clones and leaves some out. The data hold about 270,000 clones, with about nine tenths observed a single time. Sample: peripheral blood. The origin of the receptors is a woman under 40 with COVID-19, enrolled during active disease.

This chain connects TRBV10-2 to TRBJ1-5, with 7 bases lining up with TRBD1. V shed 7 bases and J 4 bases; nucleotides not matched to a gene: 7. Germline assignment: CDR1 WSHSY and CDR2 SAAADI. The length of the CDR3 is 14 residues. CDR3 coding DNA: TGCGCCAGCACCCCAGGACAGGTTAATCAGCCCCAGCATTTT. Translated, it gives CASTPGQVNQPQHF.

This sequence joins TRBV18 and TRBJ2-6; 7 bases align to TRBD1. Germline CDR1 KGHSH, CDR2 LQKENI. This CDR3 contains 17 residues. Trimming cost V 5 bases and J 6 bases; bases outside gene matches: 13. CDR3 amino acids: CASSGDRSLWAANVLTF. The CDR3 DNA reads TGTGCCAGCTCAGGGGACAGATCTCTCTGGGCGGCCAACGTCCTGACTTTC.

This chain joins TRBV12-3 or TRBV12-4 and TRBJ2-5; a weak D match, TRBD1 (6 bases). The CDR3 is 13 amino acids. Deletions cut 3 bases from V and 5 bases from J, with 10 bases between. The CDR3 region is CASSFRGRETQYF. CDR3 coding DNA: TGTGCCAGCAGTTTCAGGGGCCGGGAGACCCAGTACTTC.

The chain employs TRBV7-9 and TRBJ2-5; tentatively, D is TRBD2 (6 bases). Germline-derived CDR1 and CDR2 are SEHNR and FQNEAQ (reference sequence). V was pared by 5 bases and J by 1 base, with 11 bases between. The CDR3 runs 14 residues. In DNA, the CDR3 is TGTGCCAGCAGCCCGGGACTGTTCCAAGAGACCCAGTACTTC. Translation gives CASSPGLFQETQYF.

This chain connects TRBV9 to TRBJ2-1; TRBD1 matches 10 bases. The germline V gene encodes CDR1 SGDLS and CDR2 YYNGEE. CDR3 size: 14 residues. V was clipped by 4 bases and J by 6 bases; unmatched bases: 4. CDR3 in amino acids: CASSQGTGANEQFF. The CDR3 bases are TGTGCCAGCAGCCAGGGGACAGGGGCCAATGAGCAGTTCTTC.

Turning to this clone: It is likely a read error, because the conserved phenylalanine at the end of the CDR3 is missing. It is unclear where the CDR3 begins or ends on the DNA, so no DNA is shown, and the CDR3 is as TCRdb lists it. The CDR3 protein is CSVEGLAGGQLFS. V and J are TRBV29-1 and TRBJ2-7; the table calls TRBD2, which could not be checked here. The CDR3 contains 13 residues when both ends are counted. CDR1 is SQVTM and CDR2 is ANQGSEA in the germline V gene.

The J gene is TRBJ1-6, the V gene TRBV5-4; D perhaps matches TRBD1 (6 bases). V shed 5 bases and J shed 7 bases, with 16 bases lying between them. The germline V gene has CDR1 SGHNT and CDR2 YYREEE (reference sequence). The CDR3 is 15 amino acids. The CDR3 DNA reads TGTGCCAGCAGACCCGGGACACACGTCAATTCACCCCTCCACTTT. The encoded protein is CASRPGTHVNSPLHF.

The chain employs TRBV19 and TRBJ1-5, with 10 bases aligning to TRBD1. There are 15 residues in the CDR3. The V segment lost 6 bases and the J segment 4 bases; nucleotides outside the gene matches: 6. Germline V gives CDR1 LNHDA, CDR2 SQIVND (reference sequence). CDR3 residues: CASSSGTGVNQPQHF. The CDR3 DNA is TGTGCCAGTAGCTCTGGGACAGGGGTAAATCAGCCCCAGCATTTT.

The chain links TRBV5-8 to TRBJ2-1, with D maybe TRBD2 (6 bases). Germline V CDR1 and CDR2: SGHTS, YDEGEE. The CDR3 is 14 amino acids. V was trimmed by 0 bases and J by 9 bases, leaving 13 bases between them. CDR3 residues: CASSLAPRGSEQFF. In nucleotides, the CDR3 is TGTGCCAGCAGCTTGGCCCCCCGGGGGAGTGAGCAGTTCTTC.

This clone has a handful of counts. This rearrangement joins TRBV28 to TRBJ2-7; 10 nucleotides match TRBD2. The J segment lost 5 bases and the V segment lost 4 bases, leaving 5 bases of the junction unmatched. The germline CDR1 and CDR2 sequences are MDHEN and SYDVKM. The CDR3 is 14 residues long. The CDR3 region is CASSSSGGVNEQYF. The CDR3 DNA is TGTGCCAGCAGTTCCAGCGGGGGGGTTAACGAGCAGTACTTC.

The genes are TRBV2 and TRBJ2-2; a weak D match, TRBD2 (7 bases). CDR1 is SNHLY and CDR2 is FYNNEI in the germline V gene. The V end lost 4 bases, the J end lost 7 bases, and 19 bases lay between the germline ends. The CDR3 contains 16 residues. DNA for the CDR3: TGTGCCAGCAGTGCTGAGCGGGGCGGAGGGGGCGGGGAGCTGTTTTTT. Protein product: CASSAERGGGGGELFF.

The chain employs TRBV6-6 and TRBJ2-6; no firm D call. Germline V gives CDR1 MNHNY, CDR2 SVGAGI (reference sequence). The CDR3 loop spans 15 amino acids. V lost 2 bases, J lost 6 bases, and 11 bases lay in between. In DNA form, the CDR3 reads TGTGCCAGCAGTTACCGGGTCGCAGAGGCCAACGTCCTGACTTTC. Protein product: CASSYRVAEANVLTF.

The CDR3 region has the DNA TGTGCCAGTACAACTAGCGGAGAGTACAATGAGCAGTTCTTC. Translated, it gives CASTTSGEYNEQFF. The rearrangement joins TRBV19 to TRBJ2-1, with TRBD2 matching 8 bases. Looked up from germline, CDR1 is LNHDA and CDR2 is SQIVND (reference sequence). J was trimmed by 4 bases and V by 7 bases; bases with no gene match: 6. This CDR3 region has 14 residues.

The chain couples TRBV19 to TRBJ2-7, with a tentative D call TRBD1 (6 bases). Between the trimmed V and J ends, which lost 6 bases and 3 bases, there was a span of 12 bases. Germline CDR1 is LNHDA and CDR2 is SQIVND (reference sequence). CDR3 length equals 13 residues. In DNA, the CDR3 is TGTGCCAGTAGCTGGGGGCTCCGCTACGAGCAGTACTTC. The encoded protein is CASSWGLRYEQYF. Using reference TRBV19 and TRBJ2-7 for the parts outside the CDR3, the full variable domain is DGGITQSPKYLFRKEGQNVTLSCEQNLNHDAMYWYRQDPGQGLRLIYYSQIVNDFQKGDIAEGYSVSREKKESFPLTVTSAQKNPTAFYLCASSWGLRYEQYFGPGTRLTVT.

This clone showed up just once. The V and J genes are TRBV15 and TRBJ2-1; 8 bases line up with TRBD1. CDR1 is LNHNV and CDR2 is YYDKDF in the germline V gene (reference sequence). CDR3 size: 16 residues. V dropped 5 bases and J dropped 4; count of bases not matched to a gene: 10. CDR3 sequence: CATSPSAGTGYNEQFF. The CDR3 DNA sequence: TGTGCCACCAGCCCCTCCGCGGGGACAGGTTACAATGAGCAGTTCTTC.

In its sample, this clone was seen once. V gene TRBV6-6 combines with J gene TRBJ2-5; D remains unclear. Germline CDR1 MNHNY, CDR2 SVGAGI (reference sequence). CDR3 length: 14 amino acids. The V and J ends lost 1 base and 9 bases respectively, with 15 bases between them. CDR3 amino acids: CASSYFFGPEPQYF. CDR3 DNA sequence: TGTGCCAGCAGTTACTTCTTTGGCCCGGAGCCCCAGTACTTC.

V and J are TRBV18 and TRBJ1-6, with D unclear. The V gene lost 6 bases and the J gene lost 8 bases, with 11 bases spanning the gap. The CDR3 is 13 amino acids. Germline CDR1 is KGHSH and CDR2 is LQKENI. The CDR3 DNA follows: TGTGCCAGCTCCCCGAGTTTTGATTCACCCCTCCACTTT. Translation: CASSPSFDSPLHF.

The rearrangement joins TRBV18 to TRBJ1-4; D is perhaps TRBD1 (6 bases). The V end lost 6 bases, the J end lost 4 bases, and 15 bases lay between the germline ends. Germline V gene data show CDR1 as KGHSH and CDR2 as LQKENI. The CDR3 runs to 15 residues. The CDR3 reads CASSPGQRYNEKLFF. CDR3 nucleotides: TGTGCCAGCTCGCCCGGACAGCGATATAATGAAAAACTGTTTTTT. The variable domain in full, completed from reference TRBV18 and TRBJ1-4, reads NAGVMQNPRHLVRRRGQEARLRCSPMKGHSHVYWYRQLPEEGLKFMVYLQKENIIDESGMPKERFSAEFPKEGPSILRIQQVVRGDSAAYFCASSPGQRYNEKLFFGSGTQLSVL.

The CDR3 DNA follows: TGTGCCAGCAGCTCCCCCCGGGAGGGGGAGGGGGCTTTCTTT. Amino acids: CASSSPREGEGAFF. This sequence joins TRBV7-8 and TRBJ1-1, with D perhaps TRBD1 (6 bases). The CDR3 is 14 amino acids. Germline values: CDR1 SGHVS, CDR2 FQNEAQ. The V end lost 4 bases, the J end lost 11 bases, and 20 bases lay between the germline ends.

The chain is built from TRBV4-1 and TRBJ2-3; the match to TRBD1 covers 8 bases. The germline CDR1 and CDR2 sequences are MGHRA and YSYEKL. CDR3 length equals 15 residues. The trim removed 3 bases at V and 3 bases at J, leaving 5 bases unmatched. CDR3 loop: CASSQAGGKTDTQYF. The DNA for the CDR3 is TGCGCCAGCAGCCAGGCAGGGGGCAAGACAGATACGCAGTATTTT.

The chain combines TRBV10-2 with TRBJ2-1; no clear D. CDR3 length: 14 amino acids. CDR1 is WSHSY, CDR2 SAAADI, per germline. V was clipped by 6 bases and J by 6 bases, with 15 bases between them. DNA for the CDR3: TGCGCCAGCAGGGCTTTCAGTTTTATCAATGAGCAGTTCTTC. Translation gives CASRAFSFINEQFF.

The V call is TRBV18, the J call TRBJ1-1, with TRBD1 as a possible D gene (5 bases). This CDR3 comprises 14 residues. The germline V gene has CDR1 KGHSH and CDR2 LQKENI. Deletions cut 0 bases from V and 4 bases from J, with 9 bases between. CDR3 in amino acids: CASSPPRGGTEAFF. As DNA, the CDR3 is TGTGCCAGCTCACCACCAAGGGGAGGCACTGAAGCTTTCTTT.

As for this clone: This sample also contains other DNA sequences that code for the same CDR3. The CDR3 loop reads CASSVGGVGYEQYF. The CDR3 DNA reads TGTGCCAGCAGCGTAGGGGGGGTAGGCTACGAGCAGTACTTC. The chain links TRBV9 to TRBJ2-7, with a weak D call TRBD2 (6 bases). This CDR3 spans 14 amino acids. CDR1 and CDR2 (germline): SGDLS, YYNGEE. V gave up 0 bases and J gave up 3 bases, with 10 bases separating them.

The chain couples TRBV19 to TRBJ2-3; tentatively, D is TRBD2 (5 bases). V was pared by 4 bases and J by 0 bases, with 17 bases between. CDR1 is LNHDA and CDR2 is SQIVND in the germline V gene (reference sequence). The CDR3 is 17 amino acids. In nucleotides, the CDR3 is TGTGCCAGTAGTACTCCCCAGCGGATCCTTAGCACAGATACGCAGTATTTT. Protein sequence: CASSTPQRILSTDTQYF. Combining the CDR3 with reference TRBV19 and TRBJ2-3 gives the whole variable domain DGGITQSPKYLFRKEGQNVTLSCEQNLNHDAMYWYRQDPGQGLRLIYYSQIVNDFQKGDIAEGYSVSREKKESFPLTVTSAQKNPTAFYLCASSTPQRILSTDTQYFGPGTRLTVL.

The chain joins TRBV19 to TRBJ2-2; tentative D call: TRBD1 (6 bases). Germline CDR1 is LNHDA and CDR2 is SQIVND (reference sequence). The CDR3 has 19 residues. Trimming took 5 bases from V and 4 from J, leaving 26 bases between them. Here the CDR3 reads CASSFTKPGFDRTTGELFF. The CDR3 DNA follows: TGTGCCAGTAGTTTCACCAAGCCGGGATTTGACAGGACCACCGGGGAGCTGTTTTTT.

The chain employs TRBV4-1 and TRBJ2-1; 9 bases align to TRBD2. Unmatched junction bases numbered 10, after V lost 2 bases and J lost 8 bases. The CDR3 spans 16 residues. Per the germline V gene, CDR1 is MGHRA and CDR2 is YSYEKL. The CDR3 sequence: CASSQTAGGPLYEQFF. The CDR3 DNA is TGCGCCAGCAGCCAAACGGCGGGGGGGCCATTGTATGAGCAGTTCTTC.

CDR3 sequence (DNA): TGTGCCAGTAGTATCGAGGGCAGGCTCTACACTGAAGCTTTCTTT. This gives the protein CASSIEGRLYTEAFF. The chain recombines TRBV19 with TRBJ1-1; D ambiguous. The CDR3 runs 15 residues. Germline values: CDR1 LNHDA, CDR2 SQIVND (reference sequence). V was cut by 3 bases and J by 3 bases, with 14 bases left in between.